Listed here are 7 T cell receptor beta chains from one sample, sequenced in a study of blood T cell repertoires in COVID-19. The table came from immunoSEQ multiplex PCR; TCRdb's copy has only in-frame clones and leaves some out. The sample yields over 110,000 clones, 88% seen once. The specimen sequenced was peripheral blood. The receptors come from a man between 65 and 85 years old with acute or convalescent COVID-19.

This chain uses TRBV6-5 with TRBJ1-5; maybe TRBD1 (5 bases). The V end was cut by 4 bases, the J end by 2 bases, with 15 bases between. CDR3 length: 16 residues. Germline V gene data show CDR1 as MNHEY and CDR2 as SVGAGI. The DNA of the CDR3 is TGTGCCAGCAGTTCGTTGTCGGGGGGAGGCAATCAGCCCCAGCATTTT. Translated, it gives CASSSLSGGGNQPQHF.

V gene TRBV6-5 combines with J gene TRBJ2-5; possible D gene TRBD1, 5 bases. Trimming removed 6 bases at V and 1 base at J, with 15 bases between. The V gene's germline CDR1 is MNHEY and CDR2 SVGAGI. CDR3 length: 15 amino acids. CDR3 nucleotides: TGTGCCAGCAGGCGCCTGGACATTTCCCAAGAGACCCAGTACTTC. This encodes CASRRLDISQETQYF.

The genes are TRBV6-1 and TRBJ2-3; 9 nucleotides align to TRBD2. Germline trimming cut 0 bases from V and 5 bases from J; bases unmatched to any gene: 18. Germline CDR1 and CDR2: MNHNS and SASEGT. This CDR3 comprises 20 residues. The CDR3 reads CASSEAKVAGAMYDGDTQYF. The CDR3 nucleotides are TGTGCCAGCAGTGAAGCGAAGGTAGCGGGGGCAATGTATGATGGAGATACGCAGTATTTT.

The chain is built from TRBV5-1 and TRBJ1-6, with TRBD1 as a possible D gene (6 bases). Deletions cut 0 bases from V and 5 bases from J, with 9 bases between. The CDR3 covers 15 residues. Per germline, CDR1 SGHRS and CDR2 YFSETQ. The DNA for the CDR3 is TGCGCCAGCAGCTTGGACAGGGCTCATAATTCACCCCTCCACTTT. It translates to CASSLDRAHNSPLHF.

The table lists this clone with a count of one. The J gene is TRBJ1-1, the V gene TRBV5-1, with 9 bases that match TRBD1. Germline V gene data show CDR1 as SGHRS and CDR2 as YFSETQ. This CDR3 is built from 17 residues. V lost 4 bases to trimming and J lost 4 bases; unmatched junction nucleotides: 14. The CDR3 coding sequence is TGCGCCAGCAGCGGAACCTTGATACAGGGGGCGGGCACTGAAGCTTTCTTT. It specifies CASSGTLIQGAGTEAFF.

The chain is built from TRBV7-8 and TRBJ2-3, with TRBD2 matching over 7 bases. Losses at the gene ends were 6 bases for V and 2 bases for J; bases not matched to a gene: 5. Germline-derived CDR1 and CDR2 are SGHVS and FQNEAQ. The CDR3 totals 14 residues. DNA for the CDR3: TGTGCCAGCAGTACTAGCGCTTTCACAGATACGCAGTATTTT. Translating gives CASSTSAFTDTQYF.

This chain links TRBV28 with TRBJ2-1; 7 bases agree with TRBD2. Germline CDR1 is MDHEN and CDR2 is SYDVKM. The V gene end was trimmed by 5 bases and the J gene end by 4 bases; junction bases not matched to a gene: 11. The CDR3 is 16 amino acids. The CDR3 DNA is TGTGCCAGCAGTCTCCGTCAAGCGGGAAGGTACAATGAGCAGTTCTTC. This encodes CASSLRQAGRYNEQFF.